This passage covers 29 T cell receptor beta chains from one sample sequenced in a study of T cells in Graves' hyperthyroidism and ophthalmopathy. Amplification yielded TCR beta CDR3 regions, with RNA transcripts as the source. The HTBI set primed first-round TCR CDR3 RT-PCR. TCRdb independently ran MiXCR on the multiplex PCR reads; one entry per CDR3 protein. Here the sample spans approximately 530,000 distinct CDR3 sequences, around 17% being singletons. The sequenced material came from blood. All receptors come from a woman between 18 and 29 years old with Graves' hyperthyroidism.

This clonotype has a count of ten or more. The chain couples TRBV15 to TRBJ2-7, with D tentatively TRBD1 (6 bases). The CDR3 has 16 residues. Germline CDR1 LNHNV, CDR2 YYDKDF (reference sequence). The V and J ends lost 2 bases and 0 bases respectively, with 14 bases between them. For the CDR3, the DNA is TGTGCCACCAGCAGACCCGGACAGCTGAACTCCTACGAGCAGTACTTC. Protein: CATSRPGQLNSYEQYF. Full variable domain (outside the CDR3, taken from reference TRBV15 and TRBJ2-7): DAMVIQNPRYQVTQFGKPVTLSCSQTLNHNVMYWYQQKSSQAPKLLFHYYDKDFNNEADTPDNFQSRRPNTSFCFLDIRSPGLGDTAMYLCATSRPGQLNSYEQYFGPGTRLTVT.

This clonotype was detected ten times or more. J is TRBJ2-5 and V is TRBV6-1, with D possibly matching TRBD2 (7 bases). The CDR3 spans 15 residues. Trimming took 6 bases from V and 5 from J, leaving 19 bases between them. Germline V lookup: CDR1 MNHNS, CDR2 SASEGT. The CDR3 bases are TGTGCCAGCAGGACGATAGGGGGGGGCCCGGAGACCCAGTACTTC. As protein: CASRTIGGGPETQYF.

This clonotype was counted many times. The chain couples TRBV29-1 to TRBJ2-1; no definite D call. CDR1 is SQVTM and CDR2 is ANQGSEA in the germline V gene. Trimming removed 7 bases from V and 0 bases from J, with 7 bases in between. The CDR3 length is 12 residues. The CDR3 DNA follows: TGCAGCGCGAAGGGCTCCTACAATGAGCAGTTCTTC. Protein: CSAKGSYNEQFF.

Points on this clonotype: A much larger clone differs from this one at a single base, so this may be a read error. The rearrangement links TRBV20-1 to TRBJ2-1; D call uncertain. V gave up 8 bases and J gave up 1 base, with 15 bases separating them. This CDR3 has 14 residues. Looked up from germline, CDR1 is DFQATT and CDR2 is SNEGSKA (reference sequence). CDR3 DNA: TGCAGTCATACAGTGGGCGGTTCCTACAATGAGCAGTTCTTC. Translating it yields CSHTVGGSYNEQFF.

CDR3 protein: CASSQSTEQYF. The DNA of the CDR3 is TGTGCCAGCAGCCAGTCCACCGAGCAGTACTTC. The V and J genes are TRBV3-1 and TRBJ2-7; D gene uncertain. This CDR3 has 11 amino acids. V was shortened by 3 bases and J by 6 bases, with 6 bases between the two germline ends. Germline CDR1 and CDR2: LGHDT and YNNKEL (reference sequence).

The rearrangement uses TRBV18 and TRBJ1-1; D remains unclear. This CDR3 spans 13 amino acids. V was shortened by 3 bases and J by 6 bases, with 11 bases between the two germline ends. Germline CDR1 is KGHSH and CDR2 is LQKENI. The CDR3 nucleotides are TGTGCCAGCTCACCCCGTTCGGACCCTGAAGCTTTCTTT. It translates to CASSPRSDPEAFF.

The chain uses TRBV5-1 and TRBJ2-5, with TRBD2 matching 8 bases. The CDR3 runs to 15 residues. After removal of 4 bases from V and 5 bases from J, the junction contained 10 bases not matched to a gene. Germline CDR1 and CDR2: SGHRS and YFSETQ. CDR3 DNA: TGCGCCAGCAGCCGGGGGGGAGGGGGTCTGGAGACCCAGTACTTC. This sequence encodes CASSRGGGGLETQYF.

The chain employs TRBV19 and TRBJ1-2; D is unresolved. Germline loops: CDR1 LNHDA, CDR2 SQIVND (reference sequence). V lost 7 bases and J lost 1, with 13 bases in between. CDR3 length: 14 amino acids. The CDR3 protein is CASNRVSYNYGYTF. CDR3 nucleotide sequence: TGTGCCAGTAATCGTGTTTCCTATAACTATGGCTACACCTTC.

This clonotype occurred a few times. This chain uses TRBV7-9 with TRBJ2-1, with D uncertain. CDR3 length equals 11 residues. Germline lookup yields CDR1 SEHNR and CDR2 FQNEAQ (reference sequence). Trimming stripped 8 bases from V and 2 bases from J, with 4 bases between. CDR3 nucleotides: TGTGCCAGCGGAGCCTACAATGAGCAGTTCTTC. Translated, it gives CASGAYNEQFF.

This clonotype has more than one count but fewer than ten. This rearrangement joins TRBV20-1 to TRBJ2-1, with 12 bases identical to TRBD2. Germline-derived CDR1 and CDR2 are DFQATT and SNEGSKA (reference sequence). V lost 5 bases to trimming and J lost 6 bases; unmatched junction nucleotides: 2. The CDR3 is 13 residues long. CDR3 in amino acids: CSAPTSGSNEQFF. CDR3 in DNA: TGCAGTGCTCCGACTAGCGGGAGCAATGAGCAGTTCTTC.

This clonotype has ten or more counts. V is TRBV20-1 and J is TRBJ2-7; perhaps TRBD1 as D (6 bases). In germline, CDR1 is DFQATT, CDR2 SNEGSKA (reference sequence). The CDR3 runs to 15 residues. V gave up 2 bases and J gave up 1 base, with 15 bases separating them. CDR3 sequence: CSARTTGKGSYEQYF. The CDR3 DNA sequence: TGCAGTGCTAGAACAACAGGGAAGGGGTCCTACGAGCAGTACTTC.

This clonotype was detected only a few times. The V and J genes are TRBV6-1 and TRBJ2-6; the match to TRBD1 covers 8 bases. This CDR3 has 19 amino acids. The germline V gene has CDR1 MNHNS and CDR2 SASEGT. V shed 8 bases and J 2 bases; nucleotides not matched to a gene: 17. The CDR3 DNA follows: TGTGCCAGCGTCCCGACAGGGGCATCACTCTGGACTGGGGCCAACGTCCTGACTTTC. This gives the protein CASVPTGASLWTGANVLTF.

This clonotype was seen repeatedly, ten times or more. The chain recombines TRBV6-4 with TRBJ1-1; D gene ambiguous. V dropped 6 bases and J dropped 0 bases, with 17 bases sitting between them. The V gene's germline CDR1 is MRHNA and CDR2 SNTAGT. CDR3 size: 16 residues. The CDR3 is CASRANPPGVNTEAFF. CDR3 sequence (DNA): TGTGCCAGCAGGGCCAACCCCCCCGGCGTGAACACTGAAGCTTTCTTT.

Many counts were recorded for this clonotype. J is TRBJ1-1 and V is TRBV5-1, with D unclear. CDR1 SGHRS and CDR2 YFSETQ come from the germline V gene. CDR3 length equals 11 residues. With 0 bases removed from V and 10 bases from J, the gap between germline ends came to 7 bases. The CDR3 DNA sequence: TGCGCCAGCAGCTTGGAGGATAGAGCTTTCTTT. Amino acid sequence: CASSLEDRAFF.

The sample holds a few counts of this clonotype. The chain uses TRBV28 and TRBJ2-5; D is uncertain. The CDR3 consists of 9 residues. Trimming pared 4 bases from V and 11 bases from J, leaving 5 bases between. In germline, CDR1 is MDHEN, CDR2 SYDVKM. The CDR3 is CASSYPQYF. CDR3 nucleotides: TGTGCCAGCAGTTACCCTCAGTACTTC.

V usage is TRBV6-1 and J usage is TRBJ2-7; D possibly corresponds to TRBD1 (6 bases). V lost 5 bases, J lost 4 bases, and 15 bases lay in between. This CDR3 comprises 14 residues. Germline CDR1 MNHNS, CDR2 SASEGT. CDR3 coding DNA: TGTGCCAGCAGTTATACCAGGGGCTCGTACGAGCAGTACTTC. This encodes CASSYTRGSYEQYF.

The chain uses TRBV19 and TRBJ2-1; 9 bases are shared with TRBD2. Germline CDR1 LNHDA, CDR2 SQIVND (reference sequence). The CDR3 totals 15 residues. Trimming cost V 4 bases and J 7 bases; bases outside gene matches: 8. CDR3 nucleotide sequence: TGTGCCAGTAGTACCATAGCGGGAGAAAGTAATGAGCAGTTCTTC. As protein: CASSTIAGESNEQFF.

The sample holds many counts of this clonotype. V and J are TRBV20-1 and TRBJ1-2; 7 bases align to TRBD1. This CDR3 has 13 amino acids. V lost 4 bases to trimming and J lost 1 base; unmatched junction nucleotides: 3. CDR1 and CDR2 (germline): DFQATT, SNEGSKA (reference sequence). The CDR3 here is CSATGTDNYGYTF. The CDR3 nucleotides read TGCAGTGCTACAGGGACAGATAACTATGGCTACACCTTC.

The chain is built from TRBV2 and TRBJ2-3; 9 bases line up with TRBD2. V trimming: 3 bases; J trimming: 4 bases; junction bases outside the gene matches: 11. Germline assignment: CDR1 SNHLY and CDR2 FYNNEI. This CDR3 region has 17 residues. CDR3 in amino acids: CASSDMAGGGPADTQYF. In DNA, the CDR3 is TGTGCCAGCAGTGATATGGCGGGGGGGGGCCCAGCAGATACGCAGTATTTT.

The CDR3, as DNA: TGTGCCAGTAGTATCGGCGGGGGTAGCACAGATACGCAGTATTTT. It yields the protein CASSIGGGSTDTQYF. The V and J genes are TRBV19 and TRBJ2-3; 7 nucleotides align to TRBD2. This CDR3 comprises 15 residues. After removal of 3 bases from V and 0 bases from J, the junction contained 3 bases not matched to a gene. CDR1 LNHDA and CDR2 SQIVND come from the germline V gene (reference sequence).

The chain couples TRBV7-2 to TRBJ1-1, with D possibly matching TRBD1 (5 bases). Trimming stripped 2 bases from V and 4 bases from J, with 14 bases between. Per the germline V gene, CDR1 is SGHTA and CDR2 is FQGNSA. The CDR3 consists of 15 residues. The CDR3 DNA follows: TGTGCCAGCAGCTTACTCCCGACAGTGCGCACTGAAGCTTTCTTT. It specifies CASSLLPTVRTEAFF.

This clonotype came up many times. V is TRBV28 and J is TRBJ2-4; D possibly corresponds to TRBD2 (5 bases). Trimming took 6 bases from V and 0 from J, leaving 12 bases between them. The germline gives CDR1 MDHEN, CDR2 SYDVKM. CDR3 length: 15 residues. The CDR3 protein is CASRTRDIAKNIQYF. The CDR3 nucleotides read TGTGCCAGCAGAACTAGAGACATAGCCAAAAACATTCAGTACTTC. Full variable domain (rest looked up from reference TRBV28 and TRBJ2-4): DVKVTQSSRYLVKRTGEKVFLECVQDMDHENMFWYRQDPGLGLRLIYFSYDVKMKEKGDIPEGYSVSREKKERFSLILESASTNQTSMYLCASRTRDIAKNIQYFGAGTRLSVL.

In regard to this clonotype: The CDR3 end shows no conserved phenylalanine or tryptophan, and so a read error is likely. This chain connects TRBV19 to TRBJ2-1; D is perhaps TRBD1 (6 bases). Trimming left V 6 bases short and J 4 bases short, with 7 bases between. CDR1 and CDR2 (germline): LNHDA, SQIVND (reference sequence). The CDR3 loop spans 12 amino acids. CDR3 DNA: TGTGCCAGTAGGACAGGTTACAATGAGCAGTTCCTC. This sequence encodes CASRTGYNEQFL.

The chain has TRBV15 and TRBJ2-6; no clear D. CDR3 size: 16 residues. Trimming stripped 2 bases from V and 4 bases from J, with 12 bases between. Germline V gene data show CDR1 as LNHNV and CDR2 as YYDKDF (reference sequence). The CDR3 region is CATSRSSSVGANVLTF. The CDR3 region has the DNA TGTGCCACCAGCAGAAGTTCGTCGGTCGGGGCCAACGTCCTGACTTTC.

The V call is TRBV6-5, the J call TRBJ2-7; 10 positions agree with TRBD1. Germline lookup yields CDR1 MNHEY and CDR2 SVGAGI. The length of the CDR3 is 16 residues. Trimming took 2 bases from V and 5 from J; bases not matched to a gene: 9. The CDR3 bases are TGTGCCAGCAGTTACAGAACCGGGACAGGGGTTAACGAGCAGTACTTC. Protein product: CASSYRTGTGVNEQYF.

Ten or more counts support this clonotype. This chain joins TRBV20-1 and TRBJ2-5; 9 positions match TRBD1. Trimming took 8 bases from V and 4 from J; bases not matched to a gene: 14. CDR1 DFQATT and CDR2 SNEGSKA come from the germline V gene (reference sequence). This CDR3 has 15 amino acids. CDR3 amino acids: CSLHRTGDISETQYF. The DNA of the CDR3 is TGCAGTTTACACCGGACAGGGGATATTTCAGAGACCCAGTACTTC.

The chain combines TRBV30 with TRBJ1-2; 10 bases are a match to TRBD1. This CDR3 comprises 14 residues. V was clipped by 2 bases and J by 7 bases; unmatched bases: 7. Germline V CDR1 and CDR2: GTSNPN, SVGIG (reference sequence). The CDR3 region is CAWSRPGQGSGYTF. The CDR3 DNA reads TGTGCCTGGAGTCGACCGGGACAGGGGTCTGGCTACACCTTC.

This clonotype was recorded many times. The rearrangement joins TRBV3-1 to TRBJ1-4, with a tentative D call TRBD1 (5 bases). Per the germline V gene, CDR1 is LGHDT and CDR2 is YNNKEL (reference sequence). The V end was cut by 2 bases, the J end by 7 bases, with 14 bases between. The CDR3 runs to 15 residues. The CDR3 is CASSQREKGSEKLFF. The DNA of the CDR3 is TGTGCCAGCAGCCAAAGGGAGAAGGGGAGTGAAAAACTGTTTTTT. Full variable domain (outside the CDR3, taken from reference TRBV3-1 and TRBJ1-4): DTAVSQTPKYLVTQMGNDKSIKCEQNLGHDTMYWYKQDSKKFLKIMFSYNNKELIINETVPNRFSPKSPDKAHLNLHINSLELGDSAVYFCASSQREKGSEKLFFGSGTQLSVL.

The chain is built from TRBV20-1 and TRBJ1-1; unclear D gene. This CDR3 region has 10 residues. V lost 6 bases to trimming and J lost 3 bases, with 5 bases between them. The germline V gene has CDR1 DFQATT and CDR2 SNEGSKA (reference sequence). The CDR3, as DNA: TGCAGTGCCGAATACACTGAAGCTTTCTTT. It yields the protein CSAEYTEAFF.